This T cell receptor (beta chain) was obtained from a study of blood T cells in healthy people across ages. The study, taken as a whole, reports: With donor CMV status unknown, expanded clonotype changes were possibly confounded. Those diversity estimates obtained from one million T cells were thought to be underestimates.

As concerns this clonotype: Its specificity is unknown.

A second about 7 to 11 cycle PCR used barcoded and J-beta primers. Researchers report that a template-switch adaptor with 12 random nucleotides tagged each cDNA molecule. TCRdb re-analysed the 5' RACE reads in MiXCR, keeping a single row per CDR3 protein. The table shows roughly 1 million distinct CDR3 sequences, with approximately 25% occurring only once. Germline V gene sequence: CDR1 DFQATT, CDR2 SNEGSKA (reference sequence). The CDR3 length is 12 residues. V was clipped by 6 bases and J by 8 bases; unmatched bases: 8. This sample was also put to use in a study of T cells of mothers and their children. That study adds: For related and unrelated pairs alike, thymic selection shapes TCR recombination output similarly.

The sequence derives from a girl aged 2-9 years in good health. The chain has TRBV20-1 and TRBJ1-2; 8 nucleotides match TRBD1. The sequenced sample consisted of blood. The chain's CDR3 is CSAGGTGGGYTF. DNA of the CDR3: TGCAGTGCCGGAGGGACAGGCGGCGGCTACACCTTC.